This TCR beta chain stems from a study of T-cell memory formation after mild COVID-19. General study findings and limits: Contracting CD4+ clones lay largely in CM and EM, with CD8+ ones residing in EMRA.

MiXCR was run by TCRdb on the 5' RACE reads, yielding one entry per CDR3 protein. The sample has roughly 450,000 distinct CDR3 sequences, 15% to 20% seen once. CDR3 length: 13 residues. Germline V CDR1 and CDR2: SNHLY, FYNNEI. V dropped 10 bases and J dropped 8 bases, with 20 bases sitting between them. Of note for this clonotype: Its target is not known.

The J gene is TRBJ1-2, the V gene TRBV2; D perhaps matches TRBD1 (5 bases). This receptor was identified in an adult woman who had mild COVID-19 (a few samples of this study predate the infection). Cell type and time point are not known. The sample consisted of PBMCs or a T cell subset sorted from them (not recorded which). For the CDR3, the DNA is TGTGCCACCCTGGGACCTACGGGGGGAGGCTACACCTTC. Translating it yields CATLGPTGGGYTF.